This T cell receptor (beta chain) was recorded in a study of T cell responses to AZD1222 COVID-19 vaccine. Whole-study context: Analysis merged second doses at about 4 or about 12 weeks.

Germline V gene sequence: CDR1 SGDLS, CDR2 YYNGEE. The J segment lost 1 base and the V segment lost 4 bases, leaving 4 bases of the junction unmatched. This CDR3 has 15 amino acids. Findings of the study overall: Researchers report vaccine-associated CD4 TCRs spanning spike, with dominance at 160-218 and 743-854. Females outnumbered males among donors, who were mostly white British; clonal diversity was possibly underestimated. Only a handful of AZD1222 recipients tested seropositive at baseline.

The protocol was immunoSEQ multiplex PCR, while the TCRdb copy is restricted to in-frame clones and leaves out a portion. The repertoire holds around 83,000 clones, with under 95% as singletons. This clone has a single count. Its antigen is unidentified. This TCR derives from an adult in good health. The sequences come from peripheral blood, collected on day 0 of AZD1222 vaccination. The V call is TRBV9, the J call TRBJ2-7; TRBD2 matches 11 bases. The CDR3 DNA follows: TGTGCCAGCAGCATTGGGACTAGCGGATCCTACGAGCAGTACTTC. Translation gives CASSIGTSGSYEQYF.